This T cell receptor beta chain is from a study of T-cell reconstitution after alpha-beta-depleted transplantation in children. This clonotype has a handful of counts. The TCRbeta library was prepared with unique molecular identifiers. Using its own MiXCR run on the PCR reads, TCRdb lists one record per CDR3 protein. This table has about half a million distinct CDR3 sequences, approximately 12% appearing once. The receptor comes from a human donor who donated a stem cell graft to a child with combined immunodeficiency. Material: PBMCs from the stem cell graft donor, obtained from the stem cell graft.

CDR3 DNA: TGTGCCAGCAGCTTAGGTGTGACCCCCGGGACCCAGTACTTC. As protein: CASSLGVTPGTQYF. The V call is TRBV7-4, the J call TRBJ2-5; no clear D. The CDR3 consists of 14 residues. V lost 1 base to trimming and J lost 7 bases, with 13 bases between them. CDR1 is SGHVT and CDR2 is SQSDAQ in the germline V gene.